This T cell receptor beta chain appears in the sequencing data of a study of early T cells in non-severe SARS-CoV-2 infection. Between the trimmed V and J ends, which lost 7 bases and 10 bases, there was a span of 11 bases. The CDR3 totals 11 residues. Germline V gene sequence: CDR1 DFQATT, CDR2 SNEGSKA (reference sequence). This clonotype was picked up a small number of times. From the 5' RACE reads, TCRdb called clonotypes with MiXCR, one entry per CDR3 protein. The sample includes 55,000 to 75,000 distinct CDR3 sequences, around 6.5% of them seen just once. The sequenced sample was whole blood, obtained at baseline. The TCR comes from an adult who was a healthcare worker with PCR-confirmed SARS-CoV-2 infection or an uninfected control (not recorded which). This chain uses TRBV20-1 with TRBJ1-6; possible D gene TRBD1, 5 bases. The DNA of the CDR3 is TGCAGTGTAAAAGGGGACTCACCCCTCCACTTT. Protein: CSVKGDSPLHF.